This T cell receptor (beta chain) was sequenced during a study of blood T cell repertoires in COVID-19. Looking at the study overall: Sites across the United States, Italy and Spain contributed samples from acute and convalescent COVID-19. From T cells, B-cell-depleted T cells, or PBMCs came the material, which was cDNA or gDNA.

Original handling: Reference gene primer amplification yielded estimated nucleated cell counts. The method was immunoSEQ multiplex PCR; TCRdb's version includes in-frame clones alone and lacks a portion of them. That table gives V, J and clone size, and the DNA gave D and trimming. The sample lists 280,000 or so clones, about 91% occurring once. This clone appeared once. Germline V CDR1 and CDR2: SGHRS, YFSETQ. The V gene end was trimmed by 4 bases and the J gene end by 7 bases; junction bases not matched to a gene: 5. The CDR3 loop spans 15 amino acids. This clonotype was sampled from a young woman who had recovered from COVID-19. The specimen sequenced was peripheral blood. This chain uses TRBV5-1 with TRBJ2-1; 13 bases fit TRBD2. CDR3 protein: CASSITSGGANEQFF. CDR3 bases: TGCGCCAGCAGCATTACTAGCGGGGGGGCGAATGAGCAGTTCTTC.